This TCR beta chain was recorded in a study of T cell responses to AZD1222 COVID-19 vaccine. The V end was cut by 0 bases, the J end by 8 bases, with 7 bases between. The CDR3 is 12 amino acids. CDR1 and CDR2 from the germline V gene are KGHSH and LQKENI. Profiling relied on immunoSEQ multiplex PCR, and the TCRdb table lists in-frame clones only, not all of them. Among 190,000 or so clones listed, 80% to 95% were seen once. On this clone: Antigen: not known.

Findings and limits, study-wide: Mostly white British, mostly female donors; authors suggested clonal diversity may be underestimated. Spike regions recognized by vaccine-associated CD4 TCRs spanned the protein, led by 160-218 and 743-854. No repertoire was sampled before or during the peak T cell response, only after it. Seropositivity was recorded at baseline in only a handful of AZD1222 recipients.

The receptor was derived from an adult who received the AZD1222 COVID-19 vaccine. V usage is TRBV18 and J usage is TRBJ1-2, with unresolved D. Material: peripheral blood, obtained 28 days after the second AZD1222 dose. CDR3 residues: CASSPPLDGYTF. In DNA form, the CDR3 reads TGTGCCAGCTCACCACCGTTGGACGGCTACACCTTC.